The T cell receptor beta chain under discussion was sequenced for a study of shared clonotypes between healthy human individuals. Assay: immunoSEQ multiplex PCR; the TCRdb copy retains only in-frame clones and omits some. The sample carries about 2.3 million clones, roughly 93% recorded once. Germline CDR1 reads KGHSH; CDR2 reads LQKENI. V lost 3 bases, J lost 5 bases, and 14 bases lay in between. This CDR3 spans 15 amino acids. The chain carries TRBV18 and TRBJ2-1; TRBD2 is a possible D gene (6 bases). This receptor was identified in a man aged 18 to 30 in good health. Some clones in this sample may be carry-over from other donors' samples. Sequencing was performed on naive CD4+ T cells from PBMCs. As to subset: CD45RA+ positively selected. DNA of the CDR3: TGTGCCAGCTCACCTCGGGACTTGCCGGACAATGAGCAGTTCTTC. This sequence encodes CASSPRDLPDNEQFF.